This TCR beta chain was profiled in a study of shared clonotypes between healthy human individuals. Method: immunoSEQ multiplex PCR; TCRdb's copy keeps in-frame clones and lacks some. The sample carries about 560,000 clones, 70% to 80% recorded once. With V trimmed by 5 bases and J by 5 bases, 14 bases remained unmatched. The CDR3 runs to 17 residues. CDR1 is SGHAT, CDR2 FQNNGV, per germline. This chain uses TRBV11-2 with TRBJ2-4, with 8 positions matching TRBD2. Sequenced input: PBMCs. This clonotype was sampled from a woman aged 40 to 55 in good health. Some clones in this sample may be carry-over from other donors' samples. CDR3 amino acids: CASSKNRASGPQNIQYF. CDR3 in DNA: TGTGCCAGCAGCAAAAATAGGGCTAGCGGGCCTCAAAACATTCAGTACTTC.